The entry below describes one T cell receptor beta chain. Its antigen is undetermined. V lost 5 bases and J 2 bases, leaving 21 bases between the germline ends. Germline V gene data show CDR1 as PRHDT and CDR2 as FYEKMQ (reference sequence). The CDR3 is 18 residues long. The sample belongs to a study of cytomegalovirus exposure and HLA in healthy donors. Study summary: As released early, the data held some 80 million unique TCRs from HLA-typed donors.

In the PCR, 60 Vbeta and 13 Jbeta primers were used. Data came from immunoSEQ multiplex PCR; TCRdb stores just in-frame clones and leaves some out. The data hold some 150,000 clones, with 82% observed a single time. Study-wide results and limits: There were approximately 150 TCR beta chains listed as cytomegalovirus-associated.

The specimen sequenced was PBMCs. The clonotype originates from a man aged 50 or older in good health and CMV-seropositive. The chain couples TRBV13 to TRBJ2-2, with a possible D match to TRBD2 (6 bases). The CDR3 DNA follows: TGTGCCAGCAGCCCCACCTCTCTAGCGATTCTCAACACCGGGGAGCTGTTTTTT. Translating it yields CASSPTSLAILNTGELFF.